The present T cell receptor (beta chain) was sequenced within a study of blood T cell repertoires in COVID-19. The CDR3 contains 14 residues. The V gene end was trimmed by 4 bases and the J gene end by 4 bases; junction bases not matched to a gene: 4. CDR1 and CDR2 from the germline V gene are SNHLY and FYNNEI. Produced via immunoSEQ multiplex PCR; TCRdb's table is partial and in-frame only. The table lists 130,000 or so clones, just under 85% of them singletons. This chain uses TRBV2 with TRBJ2-1; 7 nucleotides line up with TRBD1. Sequencing used peripheral blood. The sequence derives from an elderly woman with acute or convalescent COVID-19. The CDR3 spells CASSVGTAYNEQFF. The CDR3 DNA reads TGTGCCAGCAGTGTTGGGACAGCTTACAATGAGCAGTTCTTC.